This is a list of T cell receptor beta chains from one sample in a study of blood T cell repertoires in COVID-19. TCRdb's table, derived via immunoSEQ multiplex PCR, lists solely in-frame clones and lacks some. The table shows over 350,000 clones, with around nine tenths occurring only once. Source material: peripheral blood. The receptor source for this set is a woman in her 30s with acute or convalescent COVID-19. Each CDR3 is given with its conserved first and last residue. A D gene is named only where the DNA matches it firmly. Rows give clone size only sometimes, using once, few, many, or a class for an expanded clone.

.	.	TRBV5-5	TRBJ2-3	CASSSPSTDTQYF	TGTGCCAGCAGCTCCCCAAGCACAGATACGCAGTATTTT
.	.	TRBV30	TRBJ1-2	CAWGRDSYGYTF	TGTGCCTGGGGGCGAGACAGTTATGGCTACACCTTC
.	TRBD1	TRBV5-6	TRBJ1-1	CASSLGQGTFF	TGTGCCAGCAGCTTGGGACAGGGTACTTTCTTT
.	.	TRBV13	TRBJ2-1	CASSPRAGRNEQFF	TGTGCCAGCAGCCCAAGGGCAGGGCGGAATGAGCAGTTCTTC
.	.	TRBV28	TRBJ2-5	CASSLTETQYF	TGTGCCAGCAGTTTAACTGAGACCCAGTACTTC
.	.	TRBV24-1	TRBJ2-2	CATSELPNTGELFF	TGTGCCACCAGTGAGCTACCGAACACCGGGGAGCTGTTTTTT
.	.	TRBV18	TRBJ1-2	CASSPDWIWGYTF	TGTGCCAGCTCACCAGACTGGATCTGGGGCTACACCTTC
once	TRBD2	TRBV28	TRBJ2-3	CASTEFIPTSGPLHSTDTQYF	TGTGCCAGCACTGAGTTTATACCGACTAGCGGACCCCTGCACAGCACAGATACGCAGTATTTT
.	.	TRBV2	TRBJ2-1	CASTLDTRANEQFF	TGTGCCAGCACGCTGGACACCCGGGCAAATGAGCAGTTCTTC
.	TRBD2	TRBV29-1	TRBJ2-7	CSVDTSGSYEQYF	TGCAGCGTTGATACTAGCGGCTCCTACGAGCAGTACTTC
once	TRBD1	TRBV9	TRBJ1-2	CASSVTGENYGYTF	TGTGCCAGCAGCGTAACAGGGGAAAACTATGGCTACACCTTC
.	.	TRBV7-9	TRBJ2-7	CASSSNSGYYEQYF	TGTGCCAGCAGTTCTAATTCGGGGTACTACGAGCAGTACTTC
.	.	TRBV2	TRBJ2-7	CASRRQLSYEQYF	TGTGCCAGCAGGCGACAGCTTTCCTACGAGCAGTACTTC
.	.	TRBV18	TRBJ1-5	CASSPGAYNQPQHF	TGTGCCAGCTCACCGGGGGCTTACAATCAGCCCCAGCATTTT
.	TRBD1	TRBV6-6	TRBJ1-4	CASCGQGVNEKLFF	TGTGCCAGCTGTGGACAGGGAGTTAATGAAAAACTGTTTTTT
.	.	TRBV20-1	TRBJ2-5	CSASGGWDSSNF	TGCAGTGCTAGTGGCGGCTGGGACTCAAGCAACTTC
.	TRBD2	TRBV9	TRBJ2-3	CASSASGTSADTQYF	TGTGCCAGCAGCGCGTCCGGGACTAGTGCAGATACGCAGTATTTT
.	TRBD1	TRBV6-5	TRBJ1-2	CASSRKQGVGGYTF	TGTGCCAGCAGTCGGAAACAGGGGGTGGGTGGCTACACCTTC
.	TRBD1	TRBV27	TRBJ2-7	CASSPYPGQDDYEQYF	TGTGCCAGCAGTCCCTACCCGGGACAGGATGACTACGAGCAGTACTTC
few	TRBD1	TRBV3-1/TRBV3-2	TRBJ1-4	CASSPGTGNEKLFF	TGTGCCAGCAGCCCCGGGACAGGAAATGAAAAACTGTTTTTT
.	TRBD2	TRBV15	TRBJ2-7	CATSRGTSGVVMEQYF	TGTGCCACCAGCAGAGGGACTAGCGGGGTGGTTATGGAGCAGTACTTC
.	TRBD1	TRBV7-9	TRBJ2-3	CASSWTRGFADTQYF	TGTGCCAGCAGCTGGACCAGGGGGTTCGCAGATACGCAGTATTTT
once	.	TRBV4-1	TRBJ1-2	CASSQDTTGTYYGYTF	TGCGCCAGCAGCCAAGATACCACAGGAACCTACTATGGCTACACCTTC
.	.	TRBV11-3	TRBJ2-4	CASSLASSDWQVIAKNIQYF	TGTGCCAGCAGCTTAGCTTCCTCGGATTGGCAGGTCATAGCCAAAAACATTCAGTACTTC
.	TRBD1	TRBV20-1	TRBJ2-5	CSASLGQQETQYF	TGCAGTGCTAGTCTGGGACAGCAAGAGACCCAGTACTTC
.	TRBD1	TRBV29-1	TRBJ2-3	CSVRGQGESTDTQYF	TGCAGCGTCCGGGGACAGGGGGAGAGCACAGATACGCAGTATTTT